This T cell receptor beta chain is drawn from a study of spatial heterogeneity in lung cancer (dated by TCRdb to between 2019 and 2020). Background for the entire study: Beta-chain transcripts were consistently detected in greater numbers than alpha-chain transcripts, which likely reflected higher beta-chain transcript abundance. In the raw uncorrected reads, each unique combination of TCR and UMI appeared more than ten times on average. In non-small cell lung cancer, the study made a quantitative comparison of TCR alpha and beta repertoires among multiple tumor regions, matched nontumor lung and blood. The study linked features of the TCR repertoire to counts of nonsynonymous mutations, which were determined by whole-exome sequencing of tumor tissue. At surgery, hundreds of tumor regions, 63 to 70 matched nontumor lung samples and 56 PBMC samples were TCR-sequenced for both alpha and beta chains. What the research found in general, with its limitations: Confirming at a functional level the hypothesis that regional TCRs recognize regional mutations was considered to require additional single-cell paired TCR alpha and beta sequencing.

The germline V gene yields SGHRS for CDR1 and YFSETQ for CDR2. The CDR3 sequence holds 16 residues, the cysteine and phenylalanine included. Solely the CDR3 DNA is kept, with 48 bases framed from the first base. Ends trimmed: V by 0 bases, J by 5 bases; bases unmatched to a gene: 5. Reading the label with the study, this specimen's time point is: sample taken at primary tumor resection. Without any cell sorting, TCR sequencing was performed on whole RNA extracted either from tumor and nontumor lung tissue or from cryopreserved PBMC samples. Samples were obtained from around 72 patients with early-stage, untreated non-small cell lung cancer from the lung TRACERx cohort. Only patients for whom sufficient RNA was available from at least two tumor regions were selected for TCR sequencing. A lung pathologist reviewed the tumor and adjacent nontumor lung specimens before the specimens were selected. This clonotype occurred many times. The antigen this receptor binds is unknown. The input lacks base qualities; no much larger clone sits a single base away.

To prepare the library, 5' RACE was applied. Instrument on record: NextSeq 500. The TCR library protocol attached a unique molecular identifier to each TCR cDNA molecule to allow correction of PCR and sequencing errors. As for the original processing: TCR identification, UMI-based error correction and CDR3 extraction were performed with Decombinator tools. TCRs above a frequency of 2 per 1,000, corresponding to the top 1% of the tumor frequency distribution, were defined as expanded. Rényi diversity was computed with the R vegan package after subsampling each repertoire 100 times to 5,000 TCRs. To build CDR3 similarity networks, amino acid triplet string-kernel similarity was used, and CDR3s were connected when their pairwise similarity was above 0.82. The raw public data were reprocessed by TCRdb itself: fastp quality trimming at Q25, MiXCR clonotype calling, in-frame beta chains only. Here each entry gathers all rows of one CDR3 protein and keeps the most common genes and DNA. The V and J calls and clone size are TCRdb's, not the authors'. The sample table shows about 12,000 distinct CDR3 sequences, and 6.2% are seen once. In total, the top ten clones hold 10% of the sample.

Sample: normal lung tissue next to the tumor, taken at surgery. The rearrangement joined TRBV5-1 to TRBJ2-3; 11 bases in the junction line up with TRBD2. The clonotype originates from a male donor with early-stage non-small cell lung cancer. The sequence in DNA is TGCGCCAGCAGCTTGGAGCCTAGCGGGAGGATAGATACGCAGTATTTT. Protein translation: CASSLEPSGRIDTQYF.